Listed below are T cell receptor beta chains from one sample, sequenced in a study of cytomegalovirus exposure and HLA in healthy donors. Profiled with immunoSEQ multiplex PCR; TCRdb holds only in-frame clones, not every one. Among about 220,000 clones listed, about 70% were seen once. Sample: PBMCs. These receptors all stem from a woman aged 25 to 45 in good health and CMV-seronegative. CDR3s include the opening cysteine and the closing phenylalanine or tryptophan. The D gene is left open where the match is weak. Not every row has a clone size; where given, it reads once, few, many or a size class.

j_call	clone_size	v_call	d_call	cdr3_nt	cdr3_aa
TRBJ2-3	-	TRBV27	TRBD1	TGTGCCAGCAGTTCACAGGGGACCACCACAGATACGCAGTATTTT	CASSSQGTTTDTQYF
TRBJ2-7	-	TRBV5-1	TRBD1	TGCGCCAGCAGCTGGGACAGGCGGTTCGAGCAGTACTTC	CASSWDRRFEQYF
TRBJ2-3	-	TRBV7-3	TRBD2	TGTGCCAGCAGCTTACAGGGAGGTAGCGGGGGCTTCACAGATACGCAGTATTTT	CASSLQGGSGGFTDTQYF
TRBJ2-1	-	TRBV6-5	-	TGTGCCAGCAGGGCGCAGGGGAGTTGGTACAATGAGCAGTTCTTC	CASRAQGSWYNEQFF
TRBJ1-3	-	TRBV4-2	TRBD1	TGTGCCAGCAGCCTAGGACAGGGGGACACCATATATTTT	CASSLGQGDTIYF
TRBJ1-1	-	TRBV10-3	-	TGTGCCACCGAGTCCCCAGGCGTCGGAGCTTTCTTT	CATESPGVGAFF
TRBJ1-1	-	TRBV15	-	TGTGCCACCAGCAGAGAGGAGGCAGTGAACACTGAAGCTTTCTTT	CATSREEAVNTEAFF
TRBJ2-2	-	TRBV4-1	-	TGCGCCAGCAGCCAAGACCTGGGGGCGTACACCGGGGAGCTGTTTTTT	CASSQDLGAYTGELFF
TRBJ2-3	few	TRBV27	TRBD2	TGTGCCAGCAGTCCTCCGACTAGCGGCACAGATACGCAGTATTTT	CASSPPTSGTDTQYF
TRBJ2-1	-	TRBV5-1	-	TGCGCCAGCAGCTTGGAATCTTACAATGAGCAGTTCTTC	CASSLESYNEQFF